This T cell receptor beta chain is drawn from a study of regulatory T cells in long-lasting Graves disease. Study conclusions and caveats: Thyroid tissue was not studied; only peripheral blood was. Newly diagnosed Graves' patients exceeded persistent ones in TCR diversity.

Assembly of TCR beta libraries relied on iRepertoire HTBI primers together with Arm-PCR of CDR3 regions. MiXCR was run by TCRdb on the multiplex PCR reads, yielding one entry per CDR3 protein. Here the sample spans approximately 440,000 distinct CDR3 sequences, 20% to 30% being singletons. As for this clonotype: The antigen is unknown.

The germline CDR1 and CDR2 sequences are DFQATT and SNEGSKA (reference sequence). V lost 0 bases to trimming and J lost 6 bases; unmatched junction nucleotides: 6. The CDR3 extends over 16 amino acids. Time point specified: persistent/refractory GD, antithyroid drugs over 5 years with positive TRAb. TCR sequences were obtained from RNA taken from PBMCs. This material consisted of peripheral blood mononuclear cells (PBMCs), taken when the disease was refractory, from a patient treated with antithyroid drugs. This TCR derives from a female donor with Graves disease. The chain is built from TRBV20-1 and TRBJ1-6, with 9 positions matching TRBD1. The CDR3 region has the DNA TGCAGTGCTAGAGAGCGGGACAGGGAAATTAATTCACCCCTCCACTTT. Protein product: CSARERDREINSPLHF.